These T cell receptor beta chains were read from a single sample in a study of CD8 T cells in Susac syndrome. TCRdb redid the calling of the immunoSEQ multiplex PCR reads with MiXCR, one entry per CDR3 protein. The sample contains about 50,000 distinct CDR3 sequences, 93% of which appear only once. The sample consisted of CD8+ T cells from PBMCs. The receptors were gathered from a human donor with multiple sclerosis. Each CDR3 is given with its conserved first and last residue.

V,length,J,CDR3
TRBV7-3,18,TRBJ2-6,CASSPSGTPNSGANVLTF
TRBV12-3/TRBV12-4,14,TRBJ2-3,CASSFDRRLDTQYF
TRBV7-2,16,TRBJ2-5,CASSLALRGARETQYF
TRBV4-1,16,TRBJ2-1,CASCPDIGLRYNEQFF
TRBV25-1,14,TRBJ2-2,CASSEFGGTGELFF
TRBV20-1,14,TRBJ1-4,CSATRTGRREKLFF
TRBV28,13,TRBJ2-7,CASTKVILYEQYF
TRBV7-9,15,TRBJ2-7,CASSSLWDDAYEQYF
TRBV25-1,14,TRBJ2-6,CASSFSSGANVLTF
TRBV6-4,13,TRBJ1-1,CASSGGENTEAFF
TRBV7-9,15,TRBJ1-5,CASSSWTGNEGPQHF
TRBV7-8,16,TRBJ1-5,CASSFVTGTDNQPQHF
TRBV4-3,16,TRBJ2-7,CASSQGLQGESYEQYF
TRBV29-1,13,TRBJ2-7,CSGRDGSSYEQYF
TRBV11-1,14,TRBJ2-7,CASSLVGDPYEQYF
TRBV20-1,17,TRBJ1-3,CSAREEGQRAAGNTIYF
TRBV28,14,TRBJ2-5,CASSLRDRVQTQYF
TRBV5-6,11,TRBJ1-6,CASSFGGPLHF
TRBV10-3,13,TRBJ2-5,CAIRRDSQETQYF
TRBV7-2,15,TRBJ2-5,CASSPRRGRGETQYF
TRBV20-1,19,TRBJ1-1,CSARDQGGYEDVGDTEAFF
TRBV7-2,16,TRBJ1-5,CASSLVRQGSNQPQHF
TRBV29-1,15,TRBJ2-1,CSADLAGASYNEQFF
TRBV30,14,TRBJ2-3,CAWSSGLALDTQYF
TRBV2,15,TRBJ2-7,CASSVPQGATYEQYF
TRBV7-9,16,TRBJ1-2,CASSFLTGEGLYGYTF
TRBV15,15,TRBJ2-3,CATSRNRGGTDTQYF